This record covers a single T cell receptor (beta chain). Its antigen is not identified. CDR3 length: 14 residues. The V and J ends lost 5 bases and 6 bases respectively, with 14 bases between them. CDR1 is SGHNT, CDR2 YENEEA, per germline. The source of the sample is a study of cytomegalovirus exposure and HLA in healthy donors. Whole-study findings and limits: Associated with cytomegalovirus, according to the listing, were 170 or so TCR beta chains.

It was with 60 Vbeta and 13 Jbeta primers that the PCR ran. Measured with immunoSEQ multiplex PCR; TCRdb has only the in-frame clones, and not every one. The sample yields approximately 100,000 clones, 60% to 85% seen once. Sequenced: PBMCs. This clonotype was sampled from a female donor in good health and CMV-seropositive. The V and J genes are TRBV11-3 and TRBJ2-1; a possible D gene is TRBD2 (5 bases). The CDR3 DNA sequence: TGTGCCAGCAGCCGTAACGGACGGGGCAATGAGCAGTTCTTC. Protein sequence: CASSRNGRGNEQFF.